This entry lists 23 T cell receptor beta chains sequenced from one sample in a study of blood T cell repertoires in COVID-19. Assay used: immunoSEQ multiplex PCR; TCRdb lists only in-frame clones, some missing. The data show about 160,000 clones, 65% to 85% seen once. The sample taken for sequencing was PBMCs or T cells enriched from blood (not recorded which). All receptors come from a woman between 40 and 50 years old with acute COVID-19.

This chain links TRBV25-1 with TRBJ1-5; D is unclear. This CDR3 has 14 residues. Germline V lookup: CDR1 MGHDK, CDR2 SYGVNS. Trimming pared 0 bases from V and 8 bases from J, leaving 11 bases between. The DNA of the CDR3 is TGTGCCAGCAGTGAATATTTTTCCAGTAAGCCCCAGCATTTT. It specifies CASSEYFSSKPQHF.

On this clone: The final CDR3 position lacks the conserved phenylalanine or tryptophan, pointing to a likely read error. No DNA is shown, since the ends of the CDR3 on it are uncertain; the CDR3 is the one TCRdb lists. V is TRBV5-5 and J is TRBJ1-2; the D call TRBD1 from the table was never checked on the DNA. Per the germline V gene, CDR1 is SGHKS and CDR2 is YYEKEE (reference sequence). The CDR3 extends over 13 residues, inclusive of both ends. The CDR3 loop reads CASSFWTAGGLEV.

This clone occurred a few times. The chain joins TRBV6-5 to TRBJ2-1; no firm D call. CDR3 length: 13 amino acids. CDR1 MNHEY and CDR2 SVGAGI come from the germline V gene. The germline V and J ends were trimmed by 7 bases and 9 bases, with 16 bases remaining between them. The CDR3 spells CASNKPSSPEQFF. CDR3 DNA sequence: TGTGCCAGCAATAAACCCAGTAGCCCTGAGCAGTTCTTC.

V and J are TRBV6-1 and TRBJ2-7; D unresolved. Trimming removed 1 base from V and 1 base from J, with 8 bases in between. The CDR3 spans 14 residues. Germline-derived CDR1 and CDR2 are MNHNS and SASEGT. CDR3 amino acids: CASSEVGPSYEQYF. The CDR3 region has the DNA TGTGCCAGCAGTGAAGTTGGCCCGTCCTACGAGCAGTACTTC.

This chain links TRBV5-1 with TRBJ1-1; 9 nucleotides agree with TRBD1. Unmatched junction bases numbered 11, after V lost 4 bases and J lost 4 bases. The CDR3 contains 16 residues. Germline values: CDR1 SGHRS, CDR2 YFSETQ. DNA for the CDR3: TGCGCCAGCAGCATTCAACCGGGACAGGGAGCCACTGAAGCTTTCTTT. Translation gives CASSIQPGQGATEAFF.

This chain uses TRBV4-2 with TRBJ2-1, with 7 bases lining up with TRBD2. J gave up 8 bases and V 0 bases, and 7 bases lay outside the gene matches. The CDR3 sequence is 15 residues long. In germline, CDR1 is LGHNA, CDR2 YNFKEQ. CDR3 residues: CASSQEGGGFDEQFF. The CDR3 DNA reads as TGTGCCAGCAGCCAAGAGGGGGGAGGGTTTGATGAGCAGTTCTTC.

This chain's CDR3 is CASSRADRVGNTIYF. As DNA, the CDR3 is TGTGCCAGCTCACGTGCGGACAGGGTTGGAAACACCATATATTTT. The chain employs TRBV18 and TRBJ1-3; 8 bases fit TRBD1. Germline CDR1 is KGHSH and CDR2 is LQKENI. The CDR3 spans 15 residues. The ends lost 4 bases at V and 3 bases at J; junction bases unmatched: 5.

This clone was observed a handful of times. This chain connects TRBV6-1 to TRBJ2-7, with TRBD2 identical over 8 bases. V gave up 5 bases and J gave up 3 bases; unmatched junction bases: 6. Germline CDR1 is MNHNS and CDR2 is SASEGT. The CDR3 has 14 amino acids. CDR3 in DNA: TGTGCCAGCAGTATGCGGGGGGACCTCTACGAGCAGTACTTC. Residues: CASSMRGDLYEQYF.

This chain connects TRBV9 to TRBJ2-2, with D perhaps matching TRBD2 (5 bases). Trimming took 1 base from V and 5 from J, leaving 9 bases between them. There are 14 residues in the CDR3. Looked up from germline, CDR1 is SGDLS and CDR2 is YYNGEE. The CDR3 DNA sequence: TGTGCCAGCAGCGTAAACCCGGGGACCGGGGAGCTGTTTTTT. As protein: CASSVNPGTGELFF.

The V call is TRBV7-3, the J call TRBJ2-7; D perhaps matches TRBD2 (6 bases). The CDR3 is 18 residues long. The germline gives CDR1 SGHTA, CDR2 FQGTGA. V shed 1 base and J shed 5 bases, with 24 bases lying between them. Written as DNA, the CDR3 is TGTGCCAGCAGCTTAATCTATAGTGGAAACGGGAGCCAAAACGAGCAGTACGTC. Its protein is CASSLIYSGNGSQNEQYV.

The rearrangement uses TRBV30 and TRBJ2-7; TRBD1 matches 9 bases. Germline V gives CDR1 GTSNPN, CDR2 SVGIG (reference sequence). The V and J ends lost 3 bases and 5 bases, in that order; junction bases with no gene match: 8. The CDR3 sequence is 14 residues long. CDR3 sequence: CAWREDRGFNEQYF. The CDR3 DNA is TGTGCCTGGAGAGAGGACAGGGGTTTTAACGAGCAGTACTTC.

J is TRBJ1-4 and V is TRBV13, with 7 bases matching TRBD1. After removal of 5 bases from V and 5 bases from J, the junction contained 2 bases not matched to a gene. Germline V gives CDR1 PRHDT, CDR2 FYEKMQ (reference sequence). The CDR3 is made up of 13 amino acids. DNA of the CDR3: TGTGCCAGCAGCCTACAGGGGAATGAAAAACTGTTTTTT. Its protein product is CASSLQGNEKLFF.

This clone was picked up one time. The chain carries TRBV10-3 and TRBJ2-5; TRBD1 matches at 8 bases. CDR3 length: 14 amino acids. Germline trimming cut 4 bases from V and 1 base from J; bases unmatched to any gene: 2. Per germline, CDR1 ENHRY and CDR2 SYGVKD. Written as DNA, the CDR3 is TGTGCCATCAGTGGGGGACAGGTCCAAGAGACCCAGTACTTC. This gives the protein CAISGGQVQETQYF.

The genes are TRBV23-1 and TRBJ1-5; unclear D gene. TRBV23-1 is an open reading frame whose function is uncertain. This CDR3 contains 11 residues. Trimming left V 6 bases short and J 11 bases short, with 11 bases between. This CDR3 is CASSHLRAQHF. The CDR3 nucleotides are TGCGCCAGCAGCCACTTGAGGGCCCAGCATTTT.

J is TRBJ1-5 and V is TRBV7-9; D is perhaps TRBD1 (5 bases). This CDR3 is 18 amino acids long. CDR1 is SEHNR, CDR2 FQNEAQ, per germline (reference sequence). V was shortened by 1 base and J by 4 bases, with 20 bases between the two germline ends. The CDR3 protein is CASSLERLGQGLNQPQHF. The CDR3, as DNA: TGTGCCAGCAGCTTAGAGAGACTCGGGCAGGGTTTAAATCAGCCCCAGCATTTT. The entire variable domain, with the rest obtained from reference TRBV7-9 and TRBJ1-5, is as follows: DTGVSQNPRHKITKRGQNVTFRCDPISEHNRLYWYRQTLGQGPEFLTYFQNEAQLEKSRLLSDRFSAERPKGSFSTLEIQRTEQGDSAMYLCASSLERLGQGLNQPQHFGDGTRLSIL.

The rearrangement links TRBV29-1 to TRBJ2-7; 12 bases are a match to TRBD2. CDR3 length: 14 residues. V was pared by 4 bases and J by 0 bases, with 1 base of the junction left unmatched. CDR1 is SQVTM, CDR2 ANQGSEA, per germline. CDR3 sequence (DNA): TGCAGCGTTGGGACTAGCGGGGTCTCCTACGAGCAGTACTTC. Its translation is CSVGTSGVSYEQYF.

V is TRBV5-1 and J is TRBJ1-2; TRBD1 might be the D (5 bases). The CDR3 length is 15 residues. CDR1 SGHRS and CDR2 YFSETQ come from the germline V gene. Trimming removed 4 bases at V and 7 bases at J, with 20 bases between. CDR3 in amino acids: CASSAGPQGEGGYTF. The CDR3 DNA follows: TGCGCCAGCAGCGCCGGGCCTCAAGGGGAGGGTGGCTACACCTTC.

The chain is built from TRBV7-9 and TRBJ1-6; 7 bases match TRBD1. Germline CDR1 reads SEHNR; CDR2 reads FQNEAQ (reference sequence). Trimming removed 5 bases from V and 7 bases from J; junction bases left unmatched: 8. This CDR3 is built from 15 residues. The CDR3 DNA reads TGTGCCAGCAGCGTTACGGGACAGCCAAATTCACCCCTCCACTTT. Protein: CASSVTGQPNSPLHF.

The rearrangement links TRBV19 to TRBJ1-1; D is ambiguous. V was shortened by 6 bases and J by 7 bases, with 12 bases between the two germline ends. Germline V CDR1 and CDR2: LNHDA, SQIVND (reference sequence). This CDR3 contains 12 residues. CDR3 amino acids: CASSRRGIEAFF. As DNA, the CDR3 is TGTGCCAGTAGCCGTCGAGGCATTGAAGCTTTCTTT.

The chain has TRBV6-5 and TRBJ2-7, with 7 bases identical to TRBD1. Germline V gene lookup returns CDR1 MNHEY and CDR2 SVGAGI. V shed 3 bases, J shed 3 bases, and the junction held 5 bases outside the gene matches. CDR3 size: 14 residues. The CDR3 here is CASSYLGQHYEQYV. The CDR3 bases are TGTGCCAGCAGTTATCTGGGACAGCACTACGAGCAGTACGTC.

V is TRBV7-8 and J is TRBJ1-4, with 7 nucleotides matching TRBD1. The CDR3 totals 15 residues. The V gene end was trimmed by 5 bases and the J gene end by 3 bases; junction bases not matched to a gene: 6. Per germline, CDR1 SGHVS and CDR2 FQNEAQ. The CDR3 is CASSTWTGPNEKLFF. In nucleotides, the CDR3 is TGTGCCAGCAGCACTTGGACAGGACCTAATGAAAAACTGTTTTTT.

The CDR3 is CASSSQPSGRANEQFF. The CDR3 DNA reads TGCGCCAGCAGCTCCCAACCTAGCGGGAGGGCCAACGAGCAGTTCTTC. The chain joins TRBV5-1 to TRBJ2-1, with 12 bases lining up with TRBD2. The CDR3 has 16 amino acids. Looked up from germline, CDR1 is SGHRS and CDR2 is YFSETQ. V lost 3 bases and J lost 10; bases outside the gene matches: 11.

This chain connects TRBV29-1 to TRBJ2-3, with D maybe TRBD2 (5 bases). Germline V gives CDR1 SQVTM, CDR2 ANQGSEA. CDR3 size: 12 residues. The V and J ends lost 3 bases and 1 base respectively, with 5 bases between them. The chain's CDR3 is CSVEEGTDTQYF. The CDR3 DNA is TGCAGCGTTGAGGAGGGCACAGATACGCAGTATTTT.